This entry concerns a single TCR beta chain. What it binds is unknown. Repertoires were generated with immunoSEQ multiplex PCR, while TCRdb's copy carries only in-frame clones and drops some. This table holds approximately 76,000 clones, around nine tenths found once. The record originates from a study of T cell responses to AZD1222 COVID-19 vaccine. General study points: Unmutated variant regions are reportedly targeted by nearly half of spike-specific TCRs.

The V end was cut by 3 bases, the J end by 8 bases, with 16 bases between. Germline assignment: CDR1 LNHDA and CDR2 SQIVND (reference sequence). CDR3 length: 15 residues. The material sequenced was peripheral blood, taken on day 0 of MenACWY control vaccination. This chain connects TRBV19 to TRBJ1-4; D may be TRBD1 (5 bases). The sequence was obtained from an adult in good health. In DNA form, the CDR3 reads TGTGCCAGTAGTATGGGAGACCGTCGGGGGGAAAAACTGTTTTTT. It codes for CASSMGDRRGEKLFF.